One and the same sample provided the 13 T cell receptor beta chains below, sequenced in a study of monozygotic twins with inflammatory bowel disease. TCRdb re-analyzed the 5' RACE reads; it lists each CDR3 protein once, without DNA. The sample's table shows approximately 330,000 distinct CDR3 sequences. Sequencing used blood. Receptors were obtained from a human donor with ulcerative colitis or Crohn's disease, or a healthy co-twin of an affected twin (not recorded which).

This chain connects TRBV20-1 to TRBJ1-6; the D call of TRBD1 rests on TCRdb alone, since no DNA is present to check it. The CDR3 covers 15 residues. From germline, CDR1 is DFQATT and CDR2 SNEGSKA (reference sequence). This CDR3 reads CSARDPHNTDRAFHF.

The chain links TRBV30 to TRBJ1-6. This CDR3 contains 12 residues. Germline assignment: CDR1 GTSNPN and CDR2 SVGIG (reference sequence). CDR3 in amino acids: CAWSATWGALHF.

CDR3 protein: CASSQESGSSYEQYF. The chain has TRBV3-1 and TRBJ2-7. The CDR3 extends over 15 amino acids. CDR1 is LGHDT and CDR2 is YNNKEL in the germline V gene (reference sequence).

The chain links TRBV4-3 to TRBJ1-1. The CDR3 sequence is 15 residues long. Germline-derived CDR1 and CDR2 are LGHNA and YSLEER. The CDR3 loop reads CASSQEGLAETEAFF.

This chain joins TRBV7-9 and TRBJ1-1. The CDR3 is 13 amino acids. CDR1 is SEHNR, CDR2 FQNEAQ, per germline (reference sequence). The CDR3 protein is CASSLEENTEAFF.

The genes are TRBV29-1 and TRBJ2-7; TCRdb selects TRBD1, and the lack of DNA leaves this call unchecked. The CDR3 runs 15 residues. Per germline, CDR1 SQVTM and CDR2 ANQGSEA. Here the CDR3 reads CSVEDPGTGAYEQYF.

This chain links TRBV10-3 with TRBJ2-1; TCRdb designates TRBD1, a call that cannot be tested without DNA. CDR1 is ENHRY, CDR2 SYGVKD, per germline. There are 18 residues in the CDR3. CDR3 sequence: CAISVPHTGGKDGNEQFF.

This CDR3 reads CSASISGSSIEQFF. The V and J genes are TRBV20-1 and TRBJ2-1; the TRBD2 assignment by TCRdb is unverifiable without DNA. The CDR3 totals 14 residues. Germline V gene data show CDR1 as DFQATT and CDR2 as SNEGSKA (reference sequence).

This sequence joins TRBV21-1 and TRBJ2-5; TCRdb proposes TRBD1, but this gene call is untestable without DNA. TRBV21-1 corresponds to a pseudogene. The CDR3 runs to 11 residues. The CDR3 here is CASSCPGTGSF.

This chain connects TRBV2 to TRBJ2-1. This CDR3 is built from 12 residues. Per the germline V gene, CDR1 is SNHLY and CDR2 is FYNNEI. The CDR3 loop is CASSEGNNEQFF.

The genes are TRBV28 and TRBJ2-7; TCRdb picks TRBD1, but there is no DNA to check that call. CDR1 is MDHEN and CDR2 is SYDVKM in the germline V gene. The CDR3 has 13 residues. The CDR3 sequence is CASSLTGEYEQYF.

V and J are TRBV4-1 and TRBJ1-1; the TCRdb D gene call, TRBD1, has no DNA to confirm it. The germline CDR1 and CDR2 sequences are MGHRA and YSYEKL. This CDR3 region has 13 residues. The CDR3 spells CASRQTGIDEAFF.

CDR3 region: CASSPGTSGGDEQFF. The chain recombines TRBV7-9 with TRBJ2-1; checking the TCRdb D call of TRBD2 is not possible without DNA. Germline-derived CDR1 and CDR2 are SEHNR and FQNEAQ (reference sequence). This CDR3 is 15 amino acids long.